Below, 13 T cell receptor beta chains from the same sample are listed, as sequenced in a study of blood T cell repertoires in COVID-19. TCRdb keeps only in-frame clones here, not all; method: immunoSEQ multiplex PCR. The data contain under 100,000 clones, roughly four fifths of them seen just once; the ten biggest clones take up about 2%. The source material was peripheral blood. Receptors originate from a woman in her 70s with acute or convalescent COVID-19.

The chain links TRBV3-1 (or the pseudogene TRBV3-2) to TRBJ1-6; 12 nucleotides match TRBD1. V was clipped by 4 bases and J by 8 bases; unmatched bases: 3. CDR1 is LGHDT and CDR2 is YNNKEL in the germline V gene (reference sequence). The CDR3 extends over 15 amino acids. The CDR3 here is CASSLGTGGDSPLHF. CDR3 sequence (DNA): TGTGCCAGCAGCCTCGGGACAGGGGGCGATTCACCCCTCCACTTT.

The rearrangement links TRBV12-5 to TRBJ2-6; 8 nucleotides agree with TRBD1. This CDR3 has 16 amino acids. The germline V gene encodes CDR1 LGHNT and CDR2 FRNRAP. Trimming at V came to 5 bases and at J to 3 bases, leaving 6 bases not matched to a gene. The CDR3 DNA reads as TGTGCTAGTGGTCCCGGGACAGGTGGTGGGGCCAACGTCCTGACTTTC. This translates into CASGPGTGGGANVLTF.

For the CDR3, the DNA is TGTGCCAGTAGTGTAACGGGACAGGGCGATTCACCCCTCCACTTT. Its translation: CASSVTGQGDSPLHF. The gene calls are TRBV19 and TRBJ1-6, with 9 bases matching TRBD1. After removal of 5 bases from V and 8 bases from J, the junction contained 7 bases not matched to a gene. Germline assignment: CDR1 LNHDA and CDR2 SQIVND (reference sequence). This CDR3 is built from 15 residues.

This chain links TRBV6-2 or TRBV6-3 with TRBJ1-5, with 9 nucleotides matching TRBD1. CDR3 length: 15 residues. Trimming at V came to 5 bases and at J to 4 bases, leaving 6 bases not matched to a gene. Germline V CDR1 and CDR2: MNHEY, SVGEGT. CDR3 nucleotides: TGTGCCAGCAGTCCCCGGGACAGGGAAAATCAGCCCCAGCATTTT. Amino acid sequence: CASSPRDRENQPQHF.

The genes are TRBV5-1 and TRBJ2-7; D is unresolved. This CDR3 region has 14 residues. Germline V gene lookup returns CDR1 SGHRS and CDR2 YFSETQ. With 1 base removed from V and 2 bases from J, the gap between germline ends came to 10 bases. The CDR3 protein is CASSLIPSTYEQYF. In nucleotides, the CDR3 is TGCGCCAGCAGCTTGATCCCGAGTACCTACGAGCAGTACTTC.

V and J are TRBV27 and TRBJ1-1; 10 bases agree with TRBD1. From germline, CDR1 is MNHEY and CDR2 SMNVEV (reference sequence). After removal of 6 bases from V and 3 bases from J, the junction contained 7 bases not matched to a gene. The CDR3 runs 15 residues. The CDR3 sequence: CASSRDRGEYTEAFF. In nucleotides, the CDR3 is TGTGCCAGCAGCCGGGACAGGGGAGAATACACTGAAGCTTTCTTT.

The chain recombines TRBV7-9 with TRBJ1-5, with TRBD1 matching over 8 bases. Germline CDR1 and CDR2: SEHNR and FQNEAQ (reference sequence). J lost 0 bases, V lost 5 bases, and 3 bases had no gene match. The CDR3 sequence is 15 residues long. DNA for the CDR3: TGTGCCAGCAGCACAGGGGGTGGTAGCAATCAGCCCCAGCATTTT. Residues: CASSTGGGSNQPQHF. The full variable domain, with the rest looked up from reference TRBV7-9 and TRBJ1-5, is DTGVSQNPRHKITKRGQNVTFRCDPISEHNRLYWYRQTLGQGPEFLTYFQNEAQLEKSRLLSDRFSAERPKGSFSTLEIQRTEQGDSAMYLCASSTGGGSNQPQHFGDGTRLSIL.

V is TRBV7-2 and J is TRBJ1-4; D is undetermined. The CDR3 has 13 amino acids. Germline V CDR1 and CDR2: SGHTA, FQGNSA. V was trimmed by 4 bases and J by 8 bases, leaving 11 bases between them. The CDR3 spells CASSSSFREKLFF. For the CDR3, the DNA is TGTGCCAGCAGCTCCAGTTTCAGAGAAAAACTGTTTTTT.

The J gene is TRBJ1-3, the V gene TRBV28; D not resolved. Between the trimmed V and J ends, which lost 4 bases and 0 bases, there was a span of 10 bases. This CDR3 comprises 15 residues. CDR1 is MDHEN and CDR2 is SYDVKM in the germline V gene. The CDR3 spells CASSSLSFSGNTIYF. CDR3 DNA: TGTGCCAGCAGTTCTCTCTCGTTCTCTGGAAACACCATATATTTT. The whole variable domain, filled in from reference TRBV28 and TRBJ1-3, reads DVKVTQSSRYLVKRTGEKVFLECVQDMDHENMFWYRQDPGLGLRLIYFSYDVKMKEKGDIPEGYSVSREKKERFSLILESASTNQTSMYLCASSSLSFSGNTIYFGEGSWLTVV.

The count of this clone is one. Written as DNA, the CDR3 is TGTGCCAGCTCACCACCGGTTACAGGGATGAGCGAGCAGTACTTC. It yields the protein CASSPPVTGMSEQYF. V is TRBV18 and J is TRBJ2-7; the D gene is possibly TRBD1 (6 bases). This CDR3 region has 15 residues. Germline CDR1 KGHSH, CDR2 LQKENI. The ends were cut back, 0 bases at V and 6 bases at J, with 15 bases in the middle.

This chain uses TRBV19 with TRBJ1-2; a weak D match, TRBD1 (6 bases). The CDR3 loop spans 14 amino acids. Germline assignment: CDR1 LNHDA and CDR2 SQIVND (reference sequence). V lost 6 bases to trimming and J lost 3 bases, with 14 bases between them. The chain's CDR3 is CASRRAGEYYGYTF. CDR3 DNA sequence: TGTGCCAGTAGGCGGGCAGGGGAGTACTATGGCTACACCTTC.

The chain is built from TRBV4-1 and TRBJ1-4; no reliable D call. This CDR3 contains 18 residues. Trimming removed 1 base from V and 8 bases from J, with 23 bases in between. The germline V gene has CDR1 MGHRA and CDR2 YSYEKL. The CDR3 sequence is CASSQGVVDLGVREKLFF. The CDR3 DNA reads TGCGCCAGCAGCCAAGGGGTTGTTGACCTGGGAGTTAGGGAAAAACTGTTTTTT.

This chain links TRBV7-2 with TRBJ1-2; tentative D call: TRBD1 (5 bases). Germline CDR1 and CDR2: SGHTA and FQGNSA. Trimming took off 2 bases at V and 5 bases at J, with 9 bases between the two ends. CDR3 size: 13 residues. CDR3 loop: CASSLTRQYGYTF. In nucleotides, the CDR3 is TGTGCCAGCAGCTTAACCCGACAGTATGGCTACACCTTC.